Listed below are T cell receptor beta chains from one sample, sequenced in a study of blood T cells in healthy people across ages. TCRdb fed the 5' RACE reads into MiXCR, producing one record per CDR3 protein. The profile shows approximately 1,700,000 distinct CDR3 sequences, 30% to 40% of them singletons. The sequenced sample consisted of blood. Source of these receptors: a human donor in good health. Each CDR3 is given with its conserved first and last residue. A D gene is named only where the DNA matches it firmly. Size is stated for part of the rows, as once, few or many counts, or as a class when the clone is expanded.

clone_size: .
j_call: TRBJ1-6
v_call: TRBV12-3/TRBV12-4
d_call: .
cdr3_nt: TGTGCCAGCAGTTCGACCTGGGACTTCAGGGGAACATTTTCACCCCTCCACTTT
cdr3_aa: CASSSTWDFRGTFSPLHF

clone_size: .
j_call: TRBJ1-5
v_call: TRBV20-1
d_call: TRBD1
cdr3_nt: TGCAGTGCAGCTGACAGGGGCCCAAAGCAGCCCCAGCATTTT
cdr3_aa: CSAADRGPKQPQHF

clone_size: .
j_call: TRBJ1-2
v_call: TRBV25-1
d_call: .
cdr3_nt: TGTGCCAGCAGTGAAGGTTCGCGCGGGACAACTAACTATGGCTACACCTTC
cdr3_aa: CASSEGSRGTTNYGYTF

clone_size: few
j_call: TRBJ1-2
v_call: TRBV5-1
d_call: .
cdr3_nt: TGCGCCAGCGGTGCGCCAGAATACTATGGCTACACCTTC
cdr3_aa: CASGAPEYYGYTF

clone_size: .
j_call: TRBJ2-7
v_call: TRBV20-1
d_call: TRBD1
cdr3_nt: TGCAGTGCTAGAGGTGGTGGGGACAGTTACGAGCAGTACTTC
cdr3_aa: CSARGGGDSYEQYF

clone_size: .
j_call: TRBJ2-1
v_call: TRBV27
d_call: .
cdr3_nt: TGTGCCGGCAGGGTAACCCGAAACAATGAGCAGTTCTTC
cdr3_aa: CAGRVTRNNEQFF

clone_size: many
j_call: TRBJ1-1
v_call: TRBV27
d_call: .
cdr3_nt: TGTGCCAGCAGTTTCCAGGGCGGGAGCACTGAAGCTTTCTTT
cdr3_aa: CASSFQGGSTEAFF

clone_size: few
j_call: TRBJ2-5
v_call: TRBV12-3/TRBV12-4
d_call: .
cdr3_nt: TGTGCCAGCAGTCCCGAACACCTACAAGAGACCCAGTACTTC
cdr3_aa: CASSPEHLQETQYF

clone_size: .
j_call: TRBJ2-7
v_call: TRBV7-2
d_call: .
cdr3_nt: TGTGCCAGCAGCTTAAATGCGGGGGCCAGCTCCTACGAGCAGTACTTC
cdr3_aa: CASSLNAGASSYEQYF

clone_size: .
j_call: TRBJ1-1
v_call: TRBV4-3
d_call: .
cdr3_nt: TGCGCCAGCAGCCAAGACCCAGATATGAACACTGAAGCTTTCTTT
cdr3_aa: CASSQDPDMNTEAFF

clone_size: .
j_call: TRBJ1-2
v_call: TRBV29-1
d_call: TRBD1
cdr3_nt: TGCAGCGTTGAACCGGGACAGGGAGACTATGGCTACACCTTC
cdr3_aa: CSVEPGQGDYGYTF

clone_size: few
j_call: TRBJ2-3
v_call: TRBV28
d_call: TRBD2
cdr3_nt: TGTGCCAGCAGTTTAGCGGGGGGGCAGAAAGATACGCAGTATTTT
cdr3_aa: CASSLAGGQKDTQYF

clone_size: few
j_call: TRBJ1-2
v_call: TRBV5-6
d_call: .
cdr3_nt: TGTGCCAGTAGCTCCGGGACCTCCGGATTTTATGGCTACACCTTC
cdr3_aa: CASSSGTSGFYGYTF

clone_size: few
j_call: TRBJ1-6
v_call: TRBV6-5
d_call: .
cdr3_nt: TGTGCCAGCGGACGGCATAATTCACCCCTCCACTTT
cdr3_aa: CASGRHNSPLHF

clone_size: few
j_call: TRBJ1-2
v_call: TRBV7-6
d_call: TRBD1
cdr3_nt: TGTGCCAGCAGCTTAGCGGGACAGGGGGGCTATGGCCACACCTTC
cdr3_aa: CASSLAGQGGYGHTF

clone_size: few
j_call: TRBJ2-2
v_call: TRBV29-1
d_call: TRBD2
cdr3_nt: TGCAGCGTTGTCGGGGGGGGAAATGCCGGGGAGCTGTTTTTT
cdr3_aa: CSVVGGGNAGELFF

clone_size: few
j_call: TRBJ2-1
v_call: TRBV7-2
d_call: TRBD2
cdr3_nt: TGTGCCAGCAGCTTAAGGTCGATAGCGGGGGGGCTATACAATGAGCAGTTCTTC
cdr3_aa: CASSLRSIAGGLYNEQFF

clone_size: few
j_call: TRBJ1-2
v_call: TRBV20-1
d_call: TRBD1
cdr3_nt: TGCAGTGCCAATCCCCGGGACAGGAACTATGGCTACACCTTC
cdr3_aa: CSANPRDRNYGYTF

clone_size: .
j_call: TRBJ1-5
v_call: TRBV10-3
d_call: .
cdr3_nt: TGTGCCATCAGTGACGACAGGACTAATCAGCCCCAGCATTTT
cdr3_aa: CAISDDRTNQPQHF

clone_size: .
j_call: TRBJ2-5
v_call: TRBV7-2
d_call: .
cdr3_nt: TGTGCCAGCAGCTCAAGATCGGACGCCACTACCCCGACCCAGTACTTC
cdr3_aa: CASSSRSDATTPTQYF

clone_size: .
j_call: TRBJ2-1
v_call: TRBV29-1
d_call: .
cdr3_nt: TGCAGCGTTCAAAGAGGGGGGACAGTCTACAATGAGCAGTTCTTC
cdr3_aa: CSVQRGGTVYNEQFF

clone_size: .
j_call: TRBJ1-3
v_call: TRBV6-2/TRBV6-3
d_call: .
cdr3_nt: TGTGCCAGCAGTTACGCAGAAGGTAACACCATATATTTT
cdr3_aa: CASSYAEGNTIYF